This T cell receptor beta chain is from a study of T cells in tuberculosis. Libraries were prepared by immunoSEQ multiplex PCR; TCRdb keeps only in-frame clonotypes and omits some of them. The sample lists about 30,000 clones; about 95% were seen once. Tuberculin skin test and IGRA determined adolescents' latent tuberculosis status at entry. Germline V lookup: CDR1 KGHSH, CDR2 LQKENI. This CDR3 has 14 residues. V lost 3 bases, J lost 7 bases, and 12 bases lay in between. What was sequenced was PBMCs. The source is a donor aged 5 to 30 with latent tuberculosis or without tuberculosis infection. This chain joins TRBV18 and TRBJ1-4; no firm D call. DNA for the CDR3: TGTGCCAGCTCACCGAATGGAGACTCTGAAAAACTGTTTTTT. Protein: CASSPNGDSEKLFF.